The 17 T cell receptor beta chains reported below all come from one sample, sequenced in a study of graft-versus-host responses after intestinal transplantation (dated by TCRdb to 2020 to 2023). The receptor library was made with the immunoSEQ multiplex PCR assay. The source is immuneACCESS, and TCRdb retained only in-frame sequences with V and J called. Part of the clones is not carried over; for the studies checked, unresolved V genes explain less than half of this, and the remainder is unexplained. This sample is represented by about 88,000 clones; roughly 92% of them were singletons. About 0.3% of the sample is in the top ten clones. The time point label of this sample denotes: cells obtained before transplantation from donor or recipient. These receptors are not linked to any known antigen. This specimen was unstimulated CD4+ T cells sorted from spleen or lymph node cells, taken before intestinal transplant. The source of these receptors is a human donor who received an intestinal transplant.

V is TRBV5-1 and J is TRBJ2-1; 14 nucleotides line up with TRBD2. CDR3 length: 20 amino acids. The germline gives CDR1 SGHRS, CDR2 YFSETQ. Trimming took 2 bases from V and 4 from J; bases not matched to a gene: 14. The CDR3 sequence: CASSFVVGTSGRGSYNEQFF. CDR3 nucleotides: TGCGCCAGCAGCTTCGTCGTCGGGACTAGCGGGAGAGGGTCTTACAATGAGCAGTTCTTC.

The chain couples TRBV7-7 to TRBJ2-1, with 7 bases that match TRBD2. Germline trimming cut 0 bases from V and 6 bases from J; bases unmatched to any gene: 5. This CDR3 has 15 amino acids. From germline, CDR1 is SSHAT and CDR2 FNYEAQ (reference sequence). CDR3 residues: CASSLAPGGSNEQFF. The CDR3 DNA reads as TGTGCCAGCAGCTTAGCCCCGGGAGGTAGCAATGAGCAGTTCTTC.

V gene TRBV7-2 combines with J gene TRBJ2-1, with 13 positions matching TRBD2. This CDR3 comprises 15 residues. CDR1 and CDR2 (germline): SGHTA, FQGNSA. J was trimmed by 10 bases and V by 4 bases; bases with no gene match: 7. The CDR3 nucleotides read TGTGCCAGCAGCTGGACTAGCGGGGGTGCGGGCGAGCAGTTCTTC. It translates to CASSWTSGGAGEQFF.

CDR3 coding DNA: TGTGCCTGGAGTGTCGGTTACGGAACGAACACCGGGGAGCTGTTTTTT. It yields the protein CAWSVGYGTNTGELFF. The J gene is TRBJ2-2, the V gene TRBV30; no reliable D call. Trimming left V 0 bases short and J 0 bases short, with 11 bases between. This CDR3 comprises 16 residues. From germline, CDR1 is GTSNPN and CDR2 SVGIG (reference sequence). The variable domain in full, completed from reference TRBV30 and TRBJ2-2, reads SQTIHQWPATLVQPVGSPLSLECTVEGTSNPNLYWYRQAAGRGLQLLFYSVGIGQISSEVPQNLSASRPQDRQFILSSKKLLLSDSGFYLCAWSVGYGTNTGELFFGEGSRLTVL.

The chain combines TRBV7-7 with TRBJ2-2; TRBD2 matches 8 bases. The CDR3 is 13 residues long. The germline CDR1 and CDR2 sequences are SSHAT and FNYEAQ (reference sequence). The V gene end was trimmed by 6 bases and the J gene end by 6 bases; junction bases not matched to a gene: 3. The DNA for the CDR3 is TGTGCCAGCAGATCAGCGGGAGCCGGGGAGCTGTTTTTT. As protein: CASRSAGAGELFF.

The chain employs TRBV11-2 and TRBJ1-4; 10 bases match TRBD1. Germline loops: CDR1 SGHAT, CDR2 FQNNGV. After removal of 3 bases from V and 4 bases from J, the junction contained 14 bases not matched to a gene. This CDR3 is built from 19 residues. The CDR3 region is CASSFVYGTGDRNNEKLFF. The DNA of the CDR3 is TGTGCCAGCAGCTTTGTCTATGGGACAGGGGATCGGAATAATGAAAAACTGTTTTTT.

The rearrangement links TRBV27 to TRBJ2-4; D is possibly TRBD2 (7 bases). This CDR3 contains 16 residues. V dropped 5 bases and J dropped 0 bases, with 14 bases sitting between them. Per the germline V gene, CDR1 is MNHEY and CDR2 is SMNVEV (reference sequence). DNA for the CDR3: TGTGCCAGCAGTGGGTTAGGGGGGGGAGCCAAAAACATTCAGTACTTC. Residues: CASSGLGGGAKNIQYF.

The chain links TRBV7-9 to TRBJ2-1, with 8 bases identical to TRBD2. V trimming: 5 bases; J trimming: 10 bases; junction bases outside the gene matches: 13. CDR3 length: 15 residues. Germline values: CDR1 SEHNR, CDR2 FQNEAQ (reference sequence). The CDR3 bases are TGTGCCAGCAGCCAAACCGGGACTAGTGCCGACGAGCAGTTCTTC. Translating gives CASSQTGTSADEQFF.

This sequence joins TRBV4-2 and TRBJ1-1, with 11 nucleotides matching TRBD1. Germline lookup yields CDR1 LGHNA and CDR2 YNFKEQ. The CDR3 is 17 residues long. The ends lost 0 bases at V and 5 bases at J; junction bases unmatched: 8. In nucleotides, the CDR3 is TGTGCCAGCAGCCAAGAGGGGACAGGGGGACTGCGGACTGAAGCTTTCTTT. Protein product: CASSQEGTGGLRTEAFF.

The chain has TRBV5-1 and TRBJ2-2; no clear D. The CDR3 contains 15 residues. In germline, CDR1 is SGHRS, CDR2 YFSETQ. V was clipped by 0 bases and J by 2 bases, with 8 bases between them. CDR3 amino acids: CASSLAVTNTGELFF. Here the CDR3 DNA reads TGCGCCAGCAGCTTGGCCGTGACTAACACCGGGGAGCTGTTTTTT.

V and J are TRBV5-1 and TRBJ2-1; 12 bases are shared with TRBD1. The V gene's germline CDR1 is SGHRS and CDR2 YFSETQ. Trimming at V came to 4 bases and at J to 7 bases, leaving 6 bases not matched to a gene. This CDR3 spans 15 amino acids. CDR3 DNA sequence: TGCGCCAGCAGCCCGGGACAGGGGGCGCGTAATGAGCAGTTCTTC. Amino acid sequence: CASSPGQGARNEQFF.

This rearrangement joins TRBV6-6 to TRBJ2-1; a weak D match, TRBD1 (6 bases). Germline CDR1 and CDR2: MNHNY and SVGAGI (reference sequence). V dropped 6 bases and J dropped 4 bases, with 10 bases sitting between them. This CDR3 region has 13 residues. CDR3 sequence: CASSKTGYNEQFF. CDR3 DNA sequence: TGTGCCAGCAGCAAAACAGGGTACAATGAGCAGTTCTTC.

This chain links TRBV25-1 with TRBJ2-1; 11 bases line up with TRBD2. Germline V gives CDR1 MGHDK, CDR2 SYGVNS. This CDR3 has 15 residues. The V gene end was trimmed by 6 bases and the J gene end by 8 bases; junction bases not matched to a gene: 9. CDR3 in amino acids: CASRGSTSGSDEQFF. The CDR3 DNA sequence: TGTGCCAGCAGAGGGAGTACTAGCGGGAGCGATGAGCAGTTCTTC.

This clone was recorded a few times. J is TRBJ1-1 and V is TRBV7-9; D uncertain. Trimming pared 5 bases from V and 0 bases from J, leaving 13 bases between. This CDR3 comprises 15 residues. In germline, CDR1 is SEHNR, CDR2 FQNEAQ (reference sequence). CDR3 DNA: TGTGCCAGCAGCCCTCCACAAAGCATGAACACTGAAGCTTTCTTT. The encoded protein is CASSPPQSMNTEAFF.

The V and J genes are TRBV19 and TRBJ2-7; 7 bases line up with TRBD1. Germline values: CDR1 LNHDA, CDR2 SQIVND (reference sequence). The CDR3 is 16 residues long. The trim removed 1 base at V and 3 bases at J, leaving 9 bases unmatched. The CDR3 loop is CASSIALTGAVYEQYF. CDR3 DNA: TGTGCCAGTAGTATAGCCCTAACAGGGGCGGTCTACGAGCAGTACTTC.

This rearrangement joins TRBV5-1 to TRBJ2-1, with a possible D match to TRBD1 (5 bases). The CDR3 is made up of 16 amino acids. With 5 bases removed from V and 6 bases from J, the gap between germline ends came to 21 bases. The germline V gene encodes CDR1 SGHRS and CDR2 YFSETQ. The CDR3 DNA reads as TGCGCCAGCAGTTTTCTAGGGGTATCCCAAGGCAATGAGCAGTTCTTC. It is translated as CASSFLGVSQGNEQFF.

V gene TRBV5-1 combines with J gene TRBJ1-1; the D gene is possibly TRBD1 (5 bases). Germline V gene lookup returns CDR1 SGHRS and CDR2 YFSETQ. This CDR3 comprises 13 residues. V was clipped by 6 bases and J by 5 bases, with 14 bases between them. The CDR3 nucleotides read TGCGCCAGCAAGAAGGACGGGGGAACTGAAGCTTTCTTT. Amino acids: CASKKDGGTEAFF.